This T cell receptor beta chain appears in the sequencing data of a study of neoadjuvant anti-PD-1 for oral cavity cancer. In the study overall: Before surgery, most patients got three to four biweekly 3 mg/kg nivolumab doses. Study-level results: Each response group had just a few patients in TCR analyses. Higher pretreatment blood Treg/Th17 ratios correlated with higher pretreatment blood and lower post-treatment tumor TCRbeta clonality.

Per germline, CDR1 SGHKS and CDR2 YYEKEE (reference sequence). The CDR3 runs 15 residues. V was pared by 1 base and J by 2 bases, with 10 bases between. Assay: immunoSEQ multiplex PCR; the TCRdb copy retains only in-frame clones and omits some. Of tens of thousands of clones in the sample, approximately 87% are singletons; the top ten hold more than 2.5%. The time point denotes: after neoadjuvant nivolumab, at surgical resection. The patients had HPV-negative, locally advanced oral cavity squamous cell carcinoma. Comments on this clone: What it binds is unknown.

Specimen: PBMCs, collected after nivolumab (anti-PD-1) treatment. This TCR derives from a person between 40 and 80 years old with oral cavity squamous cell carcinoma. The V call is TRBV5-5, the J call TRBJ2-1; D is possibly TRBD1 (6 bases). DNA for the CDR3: TGTGCCAGCAGCTTGCCTTGGACAGCCTACAATGAGCAGTTCTTC. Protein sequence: CASSLPWTAYNEQFF.